This entry lists 32 T cell receptor beta chains sequenced from one sample in a study of TIL therapy for anti-PD-1-resistant metastatic lung cancer. Described time point: pre-treatment sample, taken before nivolumab and TIL therapy. This was the immunoSEQ v3 assay. Repertoires were generated with immunoSEQ multiplex PCR, while TCRdb's copy carries only in-frame clones and drops some. The data contain tens of thousands of clones, approximately 79% of them singletons. The source material was blood, sampled at baseline. All receptors come from a man between 65 and 80 years old with non-small cell lung cancer.

This chain connects TRBV9 to TRBJ1-2; the D is unclear. V lost 0 bases and J lost 2, with 5 bases in between. The germline V gene has CDR1 SGDLS and CDR2 YYNGEE. The CDR3 contains 13 residues. In nucleotides, the CDR3 is TGTGCCAGCAGCGTAGGAGAGAACTATGGCTACACCTTC. Translating gives CASSVGENYGYTF.

V is TRBV15 and J is TRBJ2-3, with D possibly being TRBD2 (6 bases). Germline V lookup: CDR1 LNHNV, CDR2 YYDKDF (reference sequence). The CDR3 is 16 amino acids. Deletions cut 0 bases from V and 1 base from J, with 11 bases between. This chain's CDR3 is CATSRDLASGTDTQYF. CDR3 nucleotides: TGTGCCACCAGCAGAGATCTGGCTAGCGGCACAGATACGCAGTATTTT.

This clone was observed a single time. V usage is TRBV29-1 and J usage is TRBJ1-2, with D unresolved. The CDR3 is 13 residues long. Trimming stripped 6 bases from V and 5 bases from J, with 16 bases between. Germline values: CDR1 SQVTM, CDR2 ANQGSEA. This CDR3 is CSVTDGPFYGYTF. For the CDR3, the DNA is TGCAGCGTCACGGACGGACCATTTTATGGCTACACCTTC. Complete variable domain (other parts from reference TRBV29-1 and TRBJ1-2): SAVISQKPSRDICQRGTSLTIQCQVDSQVTMMFWYRQQPGQSLTLIATANQGSEATYESGFVIDKFPISRPNLTFSTLTVSNMSPEDSSIYLCSVTDGPFYGYTFGSGTRLTVV.

The CDR3 coding sequence is TGCGCCAGCAGCCAGGGAGCGGCCCCGAGCTCCTACAATGAGCAGTTCTTC. Its protein product is CASSQGAAPSSYNEQFF. This chain uses TRBV4-1 with TRBJ2-1, with D tentatively TRBD2 (5 bases). V lost 3 bases and J lost 0, with 15 bases in between. Germline assignment: CDR1 MGHRA and CDR2 YSYEKL. This CDR3 contains 17 residues.

This rearrangement joins TRBV5-1 to TRBJ2-5, with 8 bases matching TRBD2. Germline-derived CDR1 and CDR2 are SGHRS and YFSETQ. Unmatched junction bases numbered 2, after V lost 2 bases and J lost 2 bases. The CDR3 runs 14 residues. The chain's CDR3 is CASSFSGGQETQYF. In DNA form, the CDR3 reads TGCGCCAGCAGCTTTTCGGGGGGGCAAGAGACCCAGTACTTC. Supplemented by reference TRBV5-1 and TRBJ2-5, the full variable domain reads KAGVTQTPRYLIKTRGQQVTLSCSPISGHRSVSWYQQTPGQGLQFLFEYFSETQRNKGNFPGRFSGRQFSNSRSEMNVSTLELGDSALYLCASSFSGGQETQYFGPGTRLLVL.

The J gene is TRBJ1-6, the V gene TRBV4-3; 7 nucleotides line up with TRBD1. The CDR3 sequence is 18 residues long. Per the germline V gene, CDR1 is LGHNA and CDR2 is YSLEER. With V trimmed by 0 bases and J by 4 bases, 9 bases remained unmatched. The CDR3: CASSQERQGGSYNSPLHF. CDR3 coding DNA: TGCGCCAGCAGCCAAGAAAGACAGGGAGGGAGTTATAATTCACCCCTCCACTTT.

The J gene is TRBJ1-5, the V gene TRBV6-6, with a weak D call TRBD1 (5 bases). This CDR3 contains 14 residues. V was cut by 0 bases and J by 7 bases, with 10 bases left in between. From germline, CDR1 is MNHNY and CDR2 SVGAGI (reference sequence). This CDR3 is CASSYSGGAQPQHF. CDR3 DNA: TGTGCCAGCAGTTACTCGGGAGGGGCCCAGCCCCAGCATTTT.

The chain joins TRBV4-2 to TRBJ2-1; 7 bases line up with TRBD2. Germline lookup yields CDR1 LGHNA and CDR2 YNFKEQ. The CDR3 runs 15 residues. V shed 5 bases and J 9 bases; nucleotides not matched to a gene: 13. As DNA, the CDR3 is TGTGCCAGCAGCAGCCGGGAGGTACCCTCGGGTGAGCAGTTCTTC. Translated, it gives CASSSREVPSGEQFF.

This clone appeared a single time. The chain has TRBV10-1 and TRBJ2-3; tentatively, D is TRBD1 or TRBD2 (5 bases each). The CDR3 contains 16 residues. The germline CDR1 and CDR2 sequences are WNHNN and SYGVQD (reference sequence). The V end lost 3 bases, the J end lost 0 bases, and 13 bases lay between the germline ends. The CDR3, as DNA: TGCGCCAGCAGTGACCCCGGGGACGGAAGCACAGATACGCAGTATTTT. Protein sequence: CASSDPGDGSTDTQYF.

The V and J genes are TRBV6-5 and TRBJ2-1; 11 nucleotides align to TRBD2. The ends lost 4 bases at V and 7 bases at J; junction bases unmatched: 9. Germline assignment: CDR1 MNHEY and CDR2 SVGAGI. This CDR3 contains 16 residues. The CDR3 spells CASSSSGLAERNEQFF. The CDR3 nucleotides read TGTGCCAGCAGTTCCTCGGGACTAGCGGAGAGAAATGAGCAGTTCTTC.

The chain recombines TRBV19 with TRBJ2-1, with TRBD2 matching 9 bases. The germline gives CDR1 LNHDA, CDR2 SQIVND (reference sequence). J gave up 4 bases and V 4 bases, and 5 bases lay outside the gene matches. CDR3 size: 15 residues. The CDR3 nucleotides read TGTGCCAGTAGTAAAAGCGGGGGGCCGTACAATGAGCAGTTCTTC. Translating gives CASSKSGGPYNEQFF.

This clone has only one observation. This sequence joins TRBV21-1 and TRBJ1-6; the D segment call TRBD1 is taken from the table without a DNA check. TRBV21-1 counts as a pseudogene. CDR3 size: 14 residues. CDR3 loop: CARGWRTGDSPLHF. DNA of the CDR3: TGTGCCAGGGGGTGGAGGACAGGGGATTCACCCCTCCACTTT.

This chain joins TRBV28 and TRBJ1-6, with a possible D match to TRBD1 (6 bases). The V end lost 7 bases, the J end lost 6 bases, and 13 bases lay between the germline ends. CDR1 MDHEN and CDR2 SYDVKM come from the germline V gene. The CDR3 loop spans 14 amino acids. This chain's CDR3 is CASTAGGSNSPLHF. The CDR3 DNA reads TGTGCCAGCACTGCGGGGGGCAGTAATTCACCCCTCCACTTT. The full variable domain, with the rest looked up from reference TRBV28 and TRBJ1-6, is DVKVTQSSRYLVKRTGEKVFLECVQDMDHENMFWYRQDPGLGLRLIYFSYDVKMKEKGDIPEGYSVSREKKERFSLILESASTNQTSMYLCASTAGGSNSPLHFGNGTRLTVT.

This clone was seen once. V is TRBV5-4 and J is TRBJ2-5; TRBD2 matches 9 bases. J gave up 5 bases and V 0 bases, and 14 bases lay outside the gene matches. The CDR3 consists of 18 residues. Per germline, CDR1 SGHNT and CDR2 YYREEE (reference sequence). The CDR3 coding sequence is TGTGCCAGCAGCTTGGAGGCATTTGCGGGAGGGCGGGGGGAGACCCAGTACTTC. This sequence encodes CASSLEAFAGGRGETQYF.

This CDR3 reads CASRSGVQSSPLHF. For the CDR3, the DNA is TGCGCCAGCAGATCAGGGGTCCAGTCCTCACCCCTCCACTTT. The rearrangement joins TRBV5-1 to TRBJ1-6, with D tentatively TRBD1 (6 bases). V was cut by 5 bases and J by 10 bases, with 16 bases left in between. The CDR3 runs to 14 residues. Looked up from germline, CDR1 is SGHRS and CDR2 is YFSETQ.

The chain recombines TRBV18 with TRBJ2-7; TRBD2 matches at 8 bases. Germline loops: CDR1 KGHSH, CDR2 LQKENI. V shed 2 bases and J 0 bases; nucleotides not matched to a gene: 9. The CDR3 has 17 residues. The CDR3 nucleotides are TGTGCCAGCTCACCAATCGGGACGGGAGGGTACTCCTACGAGCAGTACTTC. Protein: CASSPIGTGGYSYEQYF.

The genes are TRBV6-5 and TRBJ2-1; TRBD2 matches at 11 bases. This CDR3 is 16 amino acids long. The J segment lost 8 bases and the V segment lost 3 bases, leaving 9 bases of the junction unmatched. Germline CDR1 MNHEY, CDR2 SVGAGI. The CDR3 here is CASSYIGTSGVHEQFF. CDR3 in DNA: TGTGCCAGCAGTTATATTGGGACTAGCGGTGTCCATGAGCAGTTCTTC.

The table lists this clone with a few counts. In DNA form, the CDR3 reads TGTGCCAGCAGTTCCGGTAATTGGGAGACCCAGTACTTC. Its translation is CASSSGNWETQYF. The J gene is TRBJ2-5, the V gene TRBV27; D remains ambiguous. Germline values: CDR1 MNHEY, CDR2 SMNVEV (reference sequence). The CDR3 consists of 13 residues. V was cut by 4 bases and J by 5 bases, with 11 bases left in between.

This clone was picked up a small number of times. The chain combines TRBV10-1 with TRBJ2-6; D tentatively fits TRBD1 or TRBD2 (5 bases each). This CDR3 contains 20 residues. The V end was cut by 2 bases, the J end by 0 bases, with 20 bases between. Germline assignment: CDR1 WNHNN and CDR2 SYGVQD (reference sequence). CDR3 in amino acids: CASSERGRGRNLSGANVLTF. CDR3 in DNA: TGCGCCAGCAGTGAGAGGGGACGGGGCCGAAACCTCTCTGGGGCCAACGTCCTGACTTTC.

In this sample, this clone turned up once. The chain recombines TRBV7-9 with TRBJ1-3, with D uncertain. The CDR3 is 14 amino acids. Between the trimmed V and J ends, which lost 1 base and 2 bases, there was a span of 6 bases. The germline V gene has CDR1 SEHNR and CDR2 FQNEAQ (reference sequence). The DNA of the CDR3 is TGTGCCAGCAGCTTAGGGGGAACTGGAAACACCATATATTTT. This translates into CASSLGGTGNTIYF.

This chain uses TRBV6-1 with TRBJ1-4, with D possibly matching TRBD1 (6 bases). The CDR3 loop spans 13 amino acids. CDR1 MNHNS and CDR2 SASEGT come from the germline V gene. In DNA form, the CDR3 reads TGTGCTACCATGTGGGGGCTCGGAGAAAAACTGTTTTTT. Its protein product is CATMWGLGEKLFF.

This clone is a singleton in its sample. The J gene is TRBJ2-5, the V gene TRBV6-1; TRBD2 matches at 7 bases. There are 14 residues in the CDR3. V was pared by 1 base and J by 5 bases, with 4 bases of the junction left unmatched. Germline V lookup: CDR1 MNHNS, CDR2 SASEGT. For the CDR3, the DNA is TGTGCCAGCAGTGAAGGGACTAGAGTGGAGACCCAGTACTTC. Translating it yields CASSEGTRVETQYF.

This clone was counted only a few times. The chain is built from TRBV6-1 and TRBJ2-3; possible D gene TRBD2, 7 bases. CDR1 is MNHNS, CDR2 SASEGT, per germline. V gave up 2 bases and J gave up 4 bases, with 13 bases separating them. The CDR3 spans 15 residues. The CDR3 here is CASSERGAGADTQYF. DNA for the CDR3: TGTGCCAGCAGTGAAAGGGGGGCGGGAGCAGATACGCAGTATTTT.

V gene TRBV7-2 combines with J gene TRBJ2-2; D might be TRBD1 or TRBD2, each matching 5 bases. V was shortened by 5 bases and J by 2 bases, with 9 bases between the two germline ends. The CDR3 length is 14 residues. Looked up from germline, CDR1 is SGHTA and CDR2 is FQGNSA. The CDR3 reads CASSEGPNTGELFF. As DNA, the CDR3 is TGTGCCAGCAGCGAGGGACCTAACACCGGGGAGCTGTTTTTT.

CDR3 sequence: CASSPGADEAFF. As DNA, the CDR3 is TGTGCCAGCTCACCAGGGGCCGATGAAGCTTTCTTT. The chain joins TRBV18 to TRBJ1-1; D is possibly TRBD1 (5 bases). Germline CDR1 and CDR2: KGHSH and LQKENI. The CDR3 contains 12 residues. V was trimmed by 2 bases and J by 7 bases, leaving 8 bases between them.

This clone was observed once. The V gene is TRBV19, the J gene TRBJ2-5; D gene unclear. The V end lost 10 bases, the J end lost 2 bases, and 17 bases lay between the germline ends. This CDR3 has 14 amino acids. The germline CDR1 and CDR2 sequences are LNHDA and SQIVND (reference sequence). The CDR3 region is CATRDPWDQETQYF. In DNA, the CDR3 is TGTGCCACCAGAGACCCCTGGGATCAAGAGACCCAGTACTTC.

V usage is TRBV10-3 and J usage is TRBJ2-1; 8 positions match TRBD2. The CDR3 has 14 residues. V trimming: 8 bases; J trimming: 2 bases; junction bases outside the gene matches: 5. Germline V gives CDR1 ENHRY, CDR2 SYGVKD. CDR3 nucleotide sequence: TGTGCCATCGGATCAGCGGGAGCCTACAATGAGCAGTTCTTC. Translating it yields CAIGSAGAYNEQFF.

V usage is TRBV5-1 and J usage is TRBJ2-1, with D maybe TRBD2 (6 bases). V gave up 0 bases and J gave up 8 bases, with 12 bases separating them. Germline V gives CDR1 SGHRS, CDR2 YFSETQ. This CDR3 contains 14 residues. CDR3 nucleotides: TGCGCCAGCAGCTTGGGGACTACTATCGATGAGCAGTTCTTC. This translates into CASSLGTTIDEQFF.

The chain uses TRBV6-6 and TRBJ2-1; 7 nucleotides agree with TRBD1. The CDR3 is 14 amino acids. V was clipped by 6 bases and J by 3 bases; unmatched bases: 5. Germline values: CDR1 MNHNY, CDR2 SVGAGI (reference sequence). In nucleotides, the CDR3 is TGTGCCAGCAGCCGACAGGGAAACTACAATGAGCAGTTCTTC. It codes for CASSRQGNYNEQFF.

The CDR3 nucleotides are TGTGCCAGCAGCGAATCAGGGGCAGATACGCAGTATTTT. It codes for CASSESGADTQYF. This rearrangement joins TRBV14 to TRBJ2-3, with D possibly TRBD1 on 6 matching bases. Per the germline V gene, CDR1 is SGHDN and CDR2 is FVKESK. This CDR3 comprises 13 residues. V shed 5 bases and J shed 4 bases, with 10 bases lying between them.

The V gene is TRBV18, the J gene TRBJ1-5; D not certain. This CDR3 contains 13 residues. Trimming stripped 3 bases from V and 9 bases from J, with 12 bases between. Germline V gene sequence: CDR1 KGHSH, CDR2 LQKENI. The CDR3 sequence: CASSPGERGPQHF. CDR3 DNA sequence: TGTGCCAGCTCACCGGGCGAGCGGGGGCCCCAGCATTTT.

In its sample, this clone was seen a few times. This sequence joins TRBV6-5 and TRBJ1-1; possibly TRBD1 for D (6 bases). The CDR3 runs 13 residues. Germline-derived CDR1 and CDR2 are MNHEY and SVGAGI. Trimming took off 6 bases at V and 8 bases at J, with 16 bases between the two ends. As DNA, the CDR3 is TGTGCCAGCAGATATCAGGGGAAGGGGGAAGCTTTCTTT. Protein sequence: CASRYQGKGEAFF.